This entry features one TCR beta chain sequence. Antigen: not known. Assay used: immunoSEQ multiplex PCR; TCRdb lists only in-frame clones, some missing. The sample shows 20,000 or so clones, roughly 80% of them seen only once. This sample was taken from a study of immune evolution from preneoplasia to lung adenocarcinoma. General study points: Normal lung had highest clonality; later lesions appeared denser, more diverse. Compared with EGFR-mutant or double wild-type lesions, KRAS-mutant nodules were more clonal.

V lost 2 bases, J lost 4 bases, and 11 bases lay in between. The germline V gene encodes CDR1 MDHEN and CDR2 SYDVKM. The CDR3 totals 14 residues. The sequenced material came from FFPE invasive lung adenocarcinoma tissue. The sequence came from a person in their sixties with lung adenocarcinoma. V and J are TRBV28 and TRBJ1-2; D gene unclear. CDR3 DNA: TGTGCCAGCAGTTTAAGGGTCGGAGGCTATGGCTACACCTTC. It codes for CASSLRVGGYGYTF.